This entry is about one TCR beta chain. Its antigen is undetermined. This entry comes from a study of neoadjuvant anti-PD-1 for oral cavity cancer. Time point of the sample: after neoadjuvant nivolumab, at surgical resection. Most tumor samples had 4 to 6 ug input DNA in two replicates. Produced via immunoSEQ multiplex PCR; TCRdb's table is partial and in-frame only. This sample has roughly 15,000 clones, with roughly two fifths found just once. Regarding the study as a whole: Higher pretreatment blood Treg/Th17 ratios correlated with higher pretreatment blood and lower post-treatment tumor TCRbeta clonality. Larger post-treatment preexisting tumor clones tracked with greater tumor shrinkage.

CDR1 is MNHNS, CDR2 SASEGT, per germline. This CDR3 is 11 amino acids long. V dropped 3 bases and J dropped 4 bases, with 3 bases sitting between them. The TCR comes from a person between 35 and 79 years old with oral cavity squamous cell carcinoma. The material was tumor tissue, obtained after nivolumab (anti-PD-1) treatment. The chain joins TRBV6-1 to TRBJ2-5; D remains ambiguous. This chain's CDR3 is CASSDAETQYF. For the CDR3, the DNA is TGTGCCAGCAGTGATGCAGAGACCCAGTACTTC.